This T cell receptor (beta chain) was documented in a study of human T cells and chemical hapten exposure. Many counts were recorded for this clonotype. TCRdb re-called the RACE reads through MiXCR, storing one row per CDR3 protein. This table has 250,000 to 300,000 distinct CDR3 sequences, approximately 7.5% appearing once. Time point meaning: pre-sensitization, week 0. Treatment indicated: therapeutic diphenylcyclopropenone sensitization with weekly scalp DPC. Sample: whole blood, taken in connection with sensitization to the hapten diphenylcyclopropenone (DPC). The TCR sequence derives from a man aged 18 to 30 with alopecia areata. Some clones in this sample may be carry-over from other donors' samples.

The CDR3 bases are TGTGCCAGCAGCACTCCGGGACAGGGGGGTGAAAAACTGTTTTTT. Amino acid sequence: CASSTPGQGGEKLFF. V and J are TRBV7-2 and TRBJ1-4; TRBD1 matches 11 bases. Germline CDR1 is SGHTA and CDR2 is FQGNSA. V trimming: 5 bases; J trimming: 7 bases; junction bases outside the gene matches: 6. The CDR3 runs 15 residues.